This passage covers 10 T cell receptor beta chains from one sample sequenced in a study of glioma-infiltrating T cells. The iRepertoire nested amplicon-rescue multiplex PCR amplified TCR alpha and beta CDR3s from RNA. TCRdb called the multiplex PCR reads again in MiXCR, with one record for every CDR3 protein. The sample has 150,000 or so distinct CDR3 sequences, about 39% seen once; the top ten hold around 20%. Sequencing was carried out using glioma tissue, nonneoplastic brain tissue, or PBMCs (not recorded which). Receptors originate from a human donor with low-grade glioma or glioblastoma, undergoing nonglioma brain surgery, or in good health (not recorded which).

The rearrangement uses TRBV25-1 and TRBJ1-2; TRBD1 aligns across 9 bases. Germline trimming cut 3 bases from V and 4 bases from J; bases unmatched to any gene: 6. The CDR3 is 15 residues long. Germline V gene lookup returns CDR1 MGHDK and CDR2 SYGVNS. The CDR3 is CASSDSGTGTYGYTF. The CDR3 DNA reads as TGTGCCAGCAGTGACTCCGGGACAGGGACCTATGGCTACACCTTC.

The chain links TRBV27 to TRBJ2-7, with 11 bases fitting TRBD2. Unmatched junction bases numbered 9, after V lost 6 bases and J lost 2 bases. From germline, CDR1 is MNHEY and CDR2 SMNVEV (reference sequence). The CDR3 is 16 residues long. The CDR3 here is CASRTGGTSGTYEQYF. CDR3 nucleotide sequence: TGTGCCAGCAGAACCGGGGGGACTAGCGGAACCTACGAGCAGTACTTC.

This rearrangement joins TRBV11-1 to TRBJ2-2, with D hard to call. This CDR3 is 14 amino acids long. Germline values: CDR1 SGHAT, CDR2 FQDESV (reference sequence). The ends were cut back, 7 bases at V and 2 bases at J, with 11 bases in the middle. The CDR3 region has the DNA TGTGCCAGCATCGATCTCTATAACACCGGGGAGCTGTTTTTT. It translates to CASIDLYNTGELFF. The full variable domain, completed using reference TRBV11-1 and TRBJ2-2, is EAEVAQSPRYKITEKSQAVAFWCDPISGHATLYWYRQILGQGPELLVQFQDESVVDDSQLPKDRFSAERLKGVDSTLKIQPAELGDSAMYLCASIDLYNTGELFFGEGSRLTVL.

Ten or more counts support this clonotype. This chain joins TRBV6-2 or TRBV6-3 and TRBJ2-3; D call uncertain. The CDR3 spans 16 residues. The germline gives CDR1 MNHEY, CDR2 SVGEGT. V was shortened by 0 bases and J by 2 bases, with 12 bases between the two germline ends. CDR3 region: CASSYSPSTSTDTQYF. In DNA, the CDR3 is TGTGCCAGCAGTTACTCGCCCTCGACTTCCACAGATACGCAGTATTTT.

The chain employs TRBV7-9 and TRBJ2-7, with D tentatively TRBD2 (6 bases). The CDR3 loop spans 14 amino acids. Trimming left V 3 bases short and J 6 bases short, with 15 bases between. Per germline, CDR1 SEHNR and CDR2 FQNEAQ (reference sequence). Here the CDR3 reads CASSLVGRPLEQYF. The CDR3 DNA reads TGTGCCAGCAGCTTGGTTGGGAGGCCCCTCGAGCAGTACTTC.

V is TRBV6-1 and J is TRBJ2-7; 7 bases are shared with TRBD1. Trimming took 6 bases from V and 0 from J; bases not matched to a gene: 5. CDR3 length equals 14 residues. Germline V CDR1 and CDR2: MNHNS, SASEGT. CDR3 in DNA: TGTGCCAGCAGATCGACAGGGAGCTCCTACGAGCAGTACTTC. It codes for CASRSTGSSYEQYF.

CDR3 DNA sequence: TGCGCCAGCAGGCTTTCTAACACAGATACGCAGTATTTT. This gives the protein CASRLSNTDTQYF. The chain employs TRBV10-2 and TRBJ2-3; D gene uncertain. The germline V gene has CDR1 WSHSY and CDR2 SAAADI. V was shortened by 6 bases and J by 2 bases, with 9 bases between the two germline ends. The CDR3 is 13 amino acids.

Details on this clonotype: This may arise from a read error, as a much more abundant clone is one base away. The rearrangement links TRBV4-1 to TRBJ1-2; maybe TRBD1 (6 bases). This CDR3 has 14 amino acids. Germline V lookup: CDR1 MGHRA, CDR2 YSYEKL. For the CDR3, the DNA is TGCGCCAGCGGCCAGACCAGTGGGCAGGGGGGCTACACCTTC. Encoded protein: CASGQTSGQGGYTF.

The J gene is TRBJ2-5, the V gene TRBV20-1; D uncertain. Germline CDR1 is DFQATT and CDR2 is SNEGSKA (reference sequence). With 0 bases removed from V and 10 bases from J, the gap between germline ends came to 24 bases. This CDR3 has 16 amino acids. CDR3 sequence reads: CSARDMLGMGQKNQYF. CDR3 bases: TGCAGTGCTAGAGATATGCTGGGTATGGGCCAAAAGAACCAGTACTTC.

This clonotype was picked up a small number of times. V is TRBV3-1 and J is TRBJ1-6; TRBD1 agrees at 8 bases. The CDR3 has 13 residues. Germline V CDR1 and CDR2: LGHDT, YNNKEL (reference sequence). J gave up 12 bases and V 3 bases, and 4 bases lay outside the gene matches. Here the CDR3 DNA reads TGTGCCAGCAGCCACGACAGGGGTGGACCCCTCCACTTT. The encoded protein is CASSHDRGGPLHF.